The present T cell receptor beta chain was sequenced within a study of blood T cell repertoires in COVID-19. Turning to the study itself: COVID-19 samples from acute and convalescent phases originated in the United States, Italy and Spain. PBMCs, B-cell-depleted T cells, or T cells were the source of the cDNA or gDNA that made up the material.

Germline V CDR1 and CDR2: SQVTM, ANQGSEA. The germline V and J ends were trimmed by 0 bases and 10 bases, with 6 bases remaining between them. This CDR3 region has 10 residues. Only a few counts were recorded for this clone. In the authors' methods: Amplification with reference gene primers provided the estimates of nucleated cell counts. Libraries were prepared by immunoSEQ multiplex PCR; TCRdb keeps only in-frame clonotypes and omits some of them. V, J and clone size derive from that table, while D and trimming were established from the DNA sequence. The data hold around 100,000 clones, with about 89% observed a single time.

The sequencing input was peripheral blood. The source is a woman aged 60 to 75 with acute or convalescent COVID-19. The V and J genes are TRBV29-1 and TRBJ1-1; D is uncertain. CDR3 in amino acids: CSVEESGAFF. DNA of the CDR3: TGCAGCGTTGAAGAGTCCGGAGCTTTCTTT.